The clone carrying this TCR beta chain was detected only a few times. The entry originates in a study of tumour-infiltrating T cells in Burkitt lymphoma. Study-wide context: Productive clonality predicted overall and progression-free survival.

Method: immunoSEQ multiplex PCR; TCRdb's copy keeps in-frame clones and lacks some. The sample carries fewer than 8,500 clones, around 72% recorded once. Germline values: CDR1 LNHDA, CDR2 SQIVND (reference sequence). Trimming removed 3 bases at V and 6 bases at J, with 8 bases between. The CDR3 spans 13 residues. The receptor's source is a human donor with diffuse large B-cell lymphoma. Sequencing input: tumor tissue. J is TRBJ2-2 and V is TRBV19; the D is unclear. This chain's CDR3 is CASSIGAPGELFF. DNA for the CDR3: TGTGCCAGTAGTATCGGAGCGCCCGGGGAGCTGTTTTTT.